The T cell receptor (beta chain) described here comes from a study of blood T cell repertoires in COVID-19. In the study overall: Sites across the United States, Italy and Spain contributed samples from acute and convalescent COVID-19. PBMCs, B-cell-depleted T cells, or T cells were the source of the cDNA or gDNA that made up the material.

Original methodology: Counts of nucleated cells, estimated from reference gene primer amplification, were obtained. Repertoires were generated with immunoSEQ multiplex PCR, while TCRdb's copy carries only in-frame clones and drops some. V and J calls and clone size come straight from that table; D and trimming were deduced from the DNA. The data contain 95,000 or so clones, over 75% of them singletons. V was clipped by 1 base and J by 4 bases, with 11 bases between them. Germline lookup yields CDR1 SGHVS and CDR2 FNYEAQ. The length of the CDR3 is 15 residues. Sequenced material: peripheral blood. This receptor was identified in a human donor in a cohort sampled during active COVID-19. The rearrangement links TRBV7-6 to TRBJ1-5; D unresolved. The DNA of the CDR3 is TGTGCCAGCAGCTTAGGAGGCCCCAGTAATCAGCCCCAGCATTTT. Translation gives CASSLGGPSNQPQHF.